This T cell receptor beta chain was sequenced for a study of cytotoxic CD8 clonotypes in ibrutinib-treated CLL. In the study overall: Of the patients, about a dozen were relapsed/refractory, about 15 treatment-naive and around 17 IGHV unmutated. Partial response occurred in approximately 25 patients and complete response in 2; at median approximately 71 months, roughly 15 remained remitted and some 12 progressed. Study-wide results and limits: Baseline-level clonality went beyond age-matched healthy donors and moved in step with circulating CD8+ T-cell counts.

With regard to this clone: Its antigen is still unknown.

The repertoire was sequenced with immunoSEQ multiplex PCR; TCRdb's copy has only in-frame clones and lacks some. The sample has roughly 160,000 clones; roughly 77% are singletons. Germline CDR1 and CDR2: SGHDT and YYEEEE. The CDR3 totals 16 residues. The V end was cut by 0 bases, the J end by 0 bases, with 10 bases between. The source of this sequence is a human donor with chronic lymphocytic leukemia. The gene calls are TRBV5-6 and TRBJ1-3; TRBD1 is a possible D gene (5 bases). Sequencing used PBMCs, obtained after 12 months of ibrutinib treatment. CDR3 nucleotide sequence: TGTGCCAGCAGCTTGGGGGACCGGAGCTCTGGAAACACCATATATTTT. Translated, it gives CASSLGDRSSGNTIYF.